The TCR beta chain under discussion was sequenced for a study of Ad26.COV2.S vaccination and SARS-CoV-2 variants. Study as a whole: Doses of Ad26.COV2.S were injected into muscle once or twice, 56 days apart.

CDR3 size: 14 residues. Germline assignment: CDR1 MNHEY and CDR2 SVGAGI. Deletions cut 10 bases from V and 3 bases from J, with 18 bases between. This table comes from immunoSEQ multiplex PCR, and its TCRdb copy is limited to in-frame clones, with some not included. The table lists around 340,000 clones, about 87% of them singletons, with 5.5% to 7% in the top ten. Treatment meaning: around 19 received Ad26.COV2.S at low or high dose, single or two shots; 5 received placebo; per-sample allocation not given. Repertoires come from day 63 after the first vaccine or placebo injection. This adult donor, from Boston, was 18-55 years old. Its platform was an Ad26 vector, and its expressed antigen was Wuhan-strain SARS-CoV-2 spike.

The chain links TRBV6-5 to TRBJ1-1, with a tentative D call TRBD1 (5 bases). The sequence was obtained from a person between 18 and 60 years old who received the Ad26.COV2.S COVID-19 vaccine or a placebo. Sequenced here: peripheral blood, sampled in a trial of Ad26.COV2.S vaccine versus placebo. CDR3 sequence reads: CATAHGTRHTEAFF. The CDR3 nucleotides read TGTGCCACCGCCCACGGGACCCGTCACACTGAAGCTTTCTTT.